This is a list of T cell receptor beta chains from one sample in a study of beta chain features in type 1 diabetes. Libraries were prepared by immunoSEQ multiplex PCR; TCRdb keeps only in-frame clonotypes and omits some of them. The profile shows about 340,000 clones, approximately 12% of them singletons. What was sequenced was naive CD4+ T cells from blood. The source is a woman between 18 and 29 years old with type 1 diabetes. The CDR3 runs from the conserved cysteine through the conserved F or W. The D gene is left open where the match is weak. Clone size is given for some rows only: seen once, a few or many times, or a class if the clone is expanded.

V,D,size,J,CDR3,DNA
TRBV28,NA,few,TRBJ2-5,CASSLKYGFGETQYF,TGTGCCAGCAGTTTAAAGTACGGATTCGGGGAGACCCAGTACTTC
TRBV7-9,TRBD2,once,TRBJ2-7,CASSLWEGPDYEQYF,TGTGCCAGCAGCTTATGGGAGGGGCCAGACTACGAGCAGTACTTC
TRBV7-9,TRBD1,NA,TRBJ2-3,CASSLRGQGSIDTQYF,TGTGCCAGCAGCCTAAGGGGGCAGGGGTCGATCGATACGCAGTATTTT
TRBV4-1,NA,few,TRBJ2-5,CASSQDGKERETQYF,TGCGCCAGCAGCCAAGATGGCAAGGAGAGAGAGACCCAGTACTTC
TRBV7-9,TRBD1,NA,TRBJ1-1,CASSLQQGASTEAFF,TGTGCCAGCAGCTTACAACAGGGGGCGAGCACTGAAGCTTTCTTT
TRBV27,NA,NA,TRBJ2-7,CASSSGALPGQIYEQYF,TGTGCCAGCAGTTCGGGTGCCTTACCGGGACAAATATACGAGCAGTACTTC
TRBV4-3,NA,few,TRBJ1-2,CASSPMTGKVYGYTF,TGCGCCAGCAGCCCTATGACCGGGAAGGTCTATGGCTACACCTTC
TRBV7-6,NA,NA,TRBJ2-4,CASSGGDIQYF,TGTGCCAGCAGCGGAGGAGACATTCAGTACTTC
TRBV25-1,NA,few,TRBJ1-1,CASTRNVGAWGTEAFF,TGTGCCAGCACTCGAAATGTGGGGGCTTGGGGCACTGAAGCTTTCTTT
TRBV7-9,NA,NA,TRBJ1-1,CASSAQGRRTEAFF,TGTGCCAGCAGCGCACAGGGAAGGAGGACTGAAGCTTTCTTT
TRBV5-8,NA,once,TRBJ1-2,CASSTQILYGYTF,TGTGCCAGCAGCACGCAGATCCTCTATGGCTACACCTTC
TRBV18,NA,NA,TRBJ1-1,CASSPWARNTEAFF,TGTGCCAGCTCACCATGGGCAAGGAACACTGAAGCTTTCTTT
TRBV13,NA,NA,TRBJ1-2,CASSPFINYGYTF,TGTGCCAGCAGCCCCTTTATTAACTATGGCTACACCTTC
TRBV29-1,TRBD1,few,TRBJ1-1,CSVERAGGGDEAFF,TGCAGCGTTGAGAGGGCAGGGGGCGGTGATGAAGCTTTCTTT
TRBV23-1,NA,NA,TRBJ2-5,CASSQLDSKETQYF,TGCGCCAGCAGCCAGTTGGACAGCAAAGAGACCCAGTACTTC
TRBV30,TRBD1,few,TRBJ1-2,CAWDRGRNYGYTF,TGTGCCTGGGACAGGGGAAGAAACTATGGCTACACCTTC
TRBV15,TRBD1,NA,TRBJ1-1,CATSRPRTGGMSNTEAFF,TGTGCCACCAGCAGACCAAGGACAGGGGGCATGTCTAACACTGAAGCTTTCTTT
TRBV7-3,TRBD1,few,TRBJ1-2,CASSQGQNYGYTF,TGTGCCAGCAGCCAGGGACAGAACTATGGCTACACCTTC
TRBV29-1,NA,few,TRBJ1-3,CSAHLGSGNTIYF,TGCAGCGCCCACCTAGGCTCTGGAAACACCATATATTTT
TRBV9,TRBD1,NA,TRBJ2-7,CASSVGTGPPSYEQYF,TGTGCCAGCAGCGTCGGGACAGGCCCTCCATCCTACGAGCAGTACTTC
TRBV7-9,TRBD1,few,TRBJ2-3,CASSFRDRGFGDTQYF,TGTGCCAGCAGCTTCCGGGACAGGGGTTTCGGAGATACGCAGTATTTT
TRBV30,NA,few,TRBJ1-2,CAWSGTGYGYTF,TGTGCCTGGAGTGGTACGGGCTATGGCTACACCTTC
TRBV11-2,TRBD1,few,TRBJ1-2,CASSLDLWTGARGYTF,TGTGCCAGCAGCTTAGATCTCTGGACAGGGGCACGCGGCTACACCTTC
TRBV30,NA,few,TRBJ1-2,CAWSVQYGYTF,TGTGCCTGGAGTGTACAGTATGGCTACACCTTC
TRBV7-2,TRBD2,NA,TRBJ2-1,CASSARGGDEQFF,TGTGCCAGCAGCGCCCGGGGGGGCGATGAGCAGTTCTTC
TRBV18,TRBD2,few,TRBJ2-2,CASSPRLAENTGELFF,TGTGCCAGCTCACCACGTCTAGCGGAGAACACCGGGGAGCTGTTTTTT
TRBV9,TRBD1,NA,TRBJ1-4,CASSVAGTGGEKLFF,TGTGCCAGCAGCGTAGCAGGGACAGGGGGAGAAAAACTGTTTTTT
TRBV7-2,TRBD2,NA,TRBJ2-1,CASSSSSGRNEQFF,TGTGCCAGCAGCTCTTCTAGCGGGAGAAATGAGCAGTTCTTC
TRBV28,TRBD2,NA,TRBJ2-1,CASSRLAGGYNEQFF,TGTGCCAGCAGTCGGCTAGCGGGAGGGTACAATGAGCAGTTCTTC
TRBV19,TRBD2,few,TRBJ2-1,CASGGGVAGGPPGEQFF,TGTGCCAGTGGGGGGGGTGTGGCGGGAGGACCTCCGGGTGAGCAGTTCTTC
TRBV7-9,TRBD1,few,TRBJ1-4,CASSSTGGVNEKLFF,TGTGCCAGCAGTTCGACAGGGGGAGTAAATGAAAAACTGTTTTTT
TRBV18,TRBD2,NA,TRBJ2-3,CASSPPNSGSEDTQYF,TGTGCCAGCTCACCACCGAATAGCGGGAGTGAAGATACGCAGTATTTT
TRBV23-1,NA,many,TRBJ1-2,CASSRRQAPADYGYTF,TGCGCCAGCAGTCGACGACAGGCCCCTGCCGACTATGGCTACACCTTC
TRBV5-8,TRBD2,few,TRBJ2-1,CASRPRLAGSYNEQFF,TGTGCCAGCAGACCAAGACTAGCGGGTTCCTACAATGAGCAGTTCTTC
TRBV30,TRBD2,NA,TRBJ2-1,CAWSVGTSGSMGYNEQFF,TGTGCCTGGAGTGTGGGGACTAGCGGGAGTATGGGATACAATGAGCAGTTCTTC
TRBV2,TRBD1,few,TRBJ1-3,CASSRDRAYSGNTIYF,TGTGCCAGCAGTAGGGACAGGGCATACTCTGGAAACACCATATATTTT
TRBV27,TRBD1,NA,TRBJ2-4,CASSLSTGGNIQYF,TGTGCCAGCAGTTTATCGACAGGGGGGAACATTCAGTACTTC
TRBV7-9,NA,NA,TRBJ1-1,CASSLQGSFTEAFF,TGTGCCAGCAGCTTACAGGGATCTTTTACTGAAGCTTTCTTT
TRBV11-3,NA,NA,TRBJ2-1,CASSTLAGSYNEQFF,TGTGCCAGCAGCACATTGGCGGGGAGCTACAATGAGCAGTTCTTC
TRBV19,TRBD1,NA,TRBJ1-1,CASNRGRGPTEAFF,TGTGCCAGTAACAGGGGACGGGGCCCCACTGAAGCTTTCTTT
TRBV9,NA,NA,TRBJ2-5,CASSVGGPSQETQYF,TGTGCCAGCAGCGTAGGTGGGCCTTCTCAAGAGACCCAGTACTTC
TRBV5-1,NA,few,TRBJ2-5,CASSLVPETQYF,TGCGCCAGCAGCCTAGTCCCAGAGACCCAGTACTTC
TRBV6-5,TRBD2,NA,TRBJ2-3,CASSYSGLADTQYF,TGTGCCAGCAGTTACTCGGGACTAGCAGATACGCAGTATTTT
TRBV7-7,TRBD2,NA,TRBJ2-2,CASSSGTPNTGELFF,TGTGCCAGCAGCAGCGGGACTCCCAACACCGGGGAGCTGTTTTTT
TRBV7-9,NA,NA,TRBJ2-5,CASSVQGRETQYF,TGTGCCAGCAGTGTACAGGGTAGAGAGACCCAGTACTTC
TRBV23-1,NA,NA,TRBJ1-5,CASSRSRGPDTYSNQPQHF,TGCGCCAGCAGTCGCAGCAGGGGACCCGATACCTATAGCAATCAGCCCCAGCATTTT